This T cell receptor (beta chain) stems from a study of CD8 T cells in ankylosing spondylitis. TCRdb re-called the 5' RACE reads with MiXCR, one entry per CDR3 protein. The sample contains 200,000 to 250,000 distinct CDR3 sequences, under 12% of which appear only once. This clonotype was counted a single time. One base away lies a much larger clone, so this may be a sequencing read error. The CDR3 sequence is 16 residues long. Germline CDR1 is SEHNR and CDR2 is FQNEAQ (reference sequence). The ends were cut back, 7 bases at V and 5 bases at J, with 23 bases in the middle. This TCR was recovered from a male donor with ankylosing spondylitis or in good health (not recorded which). The specimen was blood, either unsorted or a sorted T cell fraction (not recorded which). The J gene is TRBJ1-1, the V gene TRBV7-9; no clear D. For the CDR3, the DNA is TGTGCCAGCAACTTCCCTGGACGGACTGGGTGGACTGAAGCTTTCTTT. It yields the protein CASNFPGRTGWTEAFF. Filled out from reference TRBV7-9 and TRBJ1-1, the complete variable domain reads DTGVSQNPRHKITKRGQNVTFRCDPISEHNRLYWYRQTLGQGPEFLTYFQNEAQLEKSRLLSDRFSAERPKGSFSTLEIQRTEQGDSAMYLCASNFPGRTGWTEAFFGQGTRLTVV.